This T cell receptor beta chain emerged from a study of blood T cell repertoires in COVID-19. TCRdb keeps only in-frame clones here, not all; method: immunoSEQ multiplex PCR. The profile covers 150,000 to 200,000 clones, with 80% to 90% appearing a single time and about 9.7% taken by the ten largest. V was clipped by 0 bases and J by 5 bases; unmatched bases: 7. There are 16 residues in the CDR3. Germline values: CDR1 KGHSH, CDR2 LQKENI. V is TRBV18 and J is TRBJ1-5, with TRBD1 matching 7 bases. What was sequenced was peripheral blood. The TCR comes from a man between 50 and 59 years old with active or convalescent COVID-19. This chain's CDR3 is CASSPPGLGGDQPQHF. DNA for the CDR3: TGTGCCAGCTCACCACCGGGTTTAGGGGGCGATCAGCCCCAGCATTTT.